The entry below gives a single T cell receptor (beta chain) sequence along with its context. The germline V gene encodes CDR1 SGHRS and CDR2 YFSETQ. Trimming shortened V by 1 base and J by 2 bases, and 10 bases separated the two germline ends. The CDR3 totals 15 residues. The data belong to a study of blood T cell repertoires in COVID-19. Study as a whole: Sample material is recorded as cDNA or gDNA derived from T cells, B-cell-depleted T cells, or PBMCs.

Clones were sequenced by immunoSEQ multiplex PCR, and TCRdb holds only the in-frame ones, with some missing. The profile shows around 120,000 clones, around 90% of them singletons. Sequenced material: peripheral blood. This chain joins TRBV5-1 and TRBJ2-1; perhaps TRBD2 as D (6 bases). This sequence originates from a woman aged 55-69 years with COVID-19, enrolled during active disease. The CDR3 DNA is TGCGCCAGCAGCTTGTGGTCGGGGGCCTACAATGAGCAGTTCTTC. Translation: CASSLWSGAYNEQFF.